This record looks at one TCR beta chain sequence and its context. The V gene's germline CDR1 is SEHNR and CDR2 FQNEAQ (reference sequence). V shed 4 bases and J shed 7 bases, with 11 bases lying between them. The CDR3 loop spans 12 amino acids. This sample is part of a study of blood T cell repertoires in COVID-19. Study details: Collection of acute and convalescent COVID-19 samples took place in the United States, Italy and Spain.

Here immunoSEQ multiplex PCR was the method, and the copy in TCRdb shows in-frame clones only, minus some. Among 310,000 or so clones listed, approximately 90% were seen once. Material for sequencing was peripheral blood. The rearrangement joins TRBV7-9 to TRBJ2-7; TRBD2 is a possible D gene (6 bases). This clonotype was sampled from a woman in her twenties or thirties with COVID-19, enrolled during active disease. CDR3 in DNA: TGTGCCAGCAGCTCGGGACTGGGGGAGCAGTACTTC. This encodes CASSSGLGEQYF. The whole variable domain, filled in from reference TRBV7-9 and TRBJ2-7, reads DTGVSQNPRHKITKRGQNVTFRCDPISEHNRLYWYRQTLGQGPEFLTYFQNEAQLEKSRLLSDRFSAERPKGSFSTLEIQRTEQGDSAMYLCASSSGLGEQYFGPGTRLTVT.